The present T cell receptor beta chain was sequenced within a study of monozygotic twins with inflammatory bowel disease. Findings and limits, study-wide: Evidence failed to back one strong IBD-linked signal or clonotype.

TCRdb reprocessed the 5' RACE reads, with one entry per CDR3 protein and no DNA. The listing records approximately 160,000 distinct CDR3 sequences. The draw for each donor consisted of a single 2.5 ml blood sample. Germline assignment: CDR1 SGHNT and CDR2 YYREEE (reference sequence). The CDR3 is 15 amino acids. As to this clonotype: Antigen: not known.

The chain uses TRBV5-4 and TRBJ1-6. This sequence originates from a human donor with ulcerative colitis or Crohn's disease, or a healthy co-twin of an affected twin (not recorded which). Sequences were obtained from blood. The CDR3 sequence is CASSSGTAVNSPLHF.